These 22 T cell receptor beta chains came from one sample sequenced in a study of control samples from healthy donors and cancer patients. Sequencing was performed with immunoSEQ multiplex PCR; in TCRdb, only in-frame clones are kept and a portion is missing. The sample contains 150,000 to 200,000 clones, around 94% of which appear only once. Sequencing used blood. The receptors here all came from a woman aged 18-29 years in good health.

A single count supports this clone. The chain couples TRBV6-5 to TRBJ1-6; D gene uncertain. V shed 0 bases and J shed 4 bases, with 10 bases lying between them. The germline V gene has CDR1 MNHEY and CDR2 SVGAGI. The CDR3 consists of 16 residues. CDR3 coding DNA: TGTGCCAGCAGTTACTCATATGGACGGTATAATTCACCCCTCCACTTT. Its translation: CASSYSYGRYNSPLHF.

CDR3 DNA: TGTGCCAGCAGTAACAGACAGGACAGTTACGAGCAGTACTTC. It translates to CASSNRQDSYEQYF. The chain has TRBV27 and TRBJ2-7, with D perhaps matching TRBD1 (6 bases). The V and J ends lost 5 bases and 4 bases respectively, with 15 bases between them. The CDR3 runs to 14 residues. The germline V gene encodes CDR1 MNHEY and CDR2 SMNVEV (reference sequence).

The chain carries TRBV6-5 and TRBJ2-5; weak D call: TRBD2 (5 bases). The CDR3 loop spans 15 amino acids. The germline CDR1 and CDR2 sequences are MNHEY and SVGAGI. V shed 8 bases and J shed 5 bases, with 21 bases lying between them. The CDR3 nucleotides read TGTGCCAGCGGACCTACTGGAGGACCGGGGGAGACCCAGTACTTC. This translates into CASGPTGGPGETQYF.

The chain employs TRBV7-8 and TRBJ1-1; D might be TRBD1 (5 bases). Germline V gene lookup returns CDR1 SGHVS and CDR2 FQNEAQ. This CDR3 comprises 15 residues. The ends were cut back, 1 base at V and 5 bases at J, with 14 bases in the middle. CDR3 nucleotide sequence: TGTGCCAGCAGCTTAGTCGTCCAGGGAGGTACTGAAGCTTTCTTT. It encodes CASSLVVQGGTEAFF.

This chain joins TRBV19 and TRBJ2-3, with D maybe TRBD2 (6 bases). V was clipped by 5 bases and J by 2 bases, with 11 bases between them. The CDR3 loop spans 14 amino acids. The germline CDR1 and CDR2 sequences are LNHDA and SQIVND (reference sequence). CDR3 sequence: CASSLGLLTDTQYF. The CDR3 DNA is TGTGCCAGTAGTCTGGGACTTCTCACAGATACGCAGTATTTT.

This chain uses TRBV6-5 with TRBJ1-2; 9 bases fit TRBD1. Germline trimming cut 5 bases from V and 8 bases from J; bases unmatched to any gene: 6. Germline lookup yields CDR1 MNHEY and CDR2 SVGAGI. The CDR3 contains 13 residues. CDR3 nucleotides: TGTGCCAGCAGTCGGGACAGGGAGGGCGGCTACACCTTC. Residues: CASSRDREGGYTF.

The V and J genes are TRBV20-1 and TRBJ1-5, with D possibly being TRBD1 (5 bases). CDR1 is DFQATT, CDR2 SNEGSKA, per germline (reference sequence). The CDR3 extends over 12 amino acids. Trimming took off 3 bases at V and 5 bases at J, with 8 bases between the two ends. The CDR3 here is CSASSGDQPQHF. The CDR3 nucleotides are TGCAGTGCTAGTTCGGGGGATCAGCCCCAGCATTTT.

As to this clone: A junction end diverges from the germline sequence, so it may reflect a read error. CDR3 nucleotides: TGTGCTAGCAGCGCCTCGGGACAGGGTCACGGAGGGGAGACCCAGTACTTC. This encodes CASSASGQGHGGETQYF. J is TRBJ2-5 and V is TRBV7-7; 9 bases are shared with TRBD1. Germline-derived CDR1 and CDR2 are SSHAT and FNYEAQ (reference sequence). The CDR3 has 17 amino acids.

This chain joins TRBV15 and TRBJ1-2; maybe TRBD1 (5 bases). Trimming left V 1 base short and J 2 bases short, with 20 bases between. The germline V gene has CDR1 LNHNV and CDR2 YYDKDF (reference sequence). CDR3 size: 18 residues. The CDR3 is CATSRGRDGWGLNYGYTF. The CDR3 DNA is TGTGCCACCAGCAGAGGCCGGGACGGGTGGGGCCTCAACTATGGCTACACCTTC.

The rearrangement uses TRBV28 and TRBJ1-5; D not resolved. V gave up 2 bases and J gave up 1 base, with 9 bases separating them. Germline assignment: CDR1 MDHEN and CDR2 SYDVKM. The CDR3 is 15 residues long. The CDR3 region is CASSLGVVSNQPQHF. CDR3 sequence (DNA): TGTGCCAGCAGTTTAGGGGTGGTAAGCAATCAGCCCCAGCATTTT.

CDR3 in amino acids: CASSPRRDRGETQYF. The CDR3 region has the DNA TGTGCCAGCTCTCCCCGACGGGACAGGGGAGAGACCCAGTACTTC. The chain carries TRBV18 and TRBJ2-5; TRBD1 aligns across 10 bases. This CDR3 spans 15 amino acids. Germline V lookup: CDR1 KGHSH, CDR2 LQKENI. J lost 4 bases, V lost 6 bases, and 8 bases had no gene match.

This rearrangement joins TRBV4-3 to TRBJ2-7; D is possibly TRBD1 or TRBD2 (5 bases each). Germline V lookup: CDR1 LGHNA, CDR2 YSLEER. The CDR3 has 13 residues. V lost 0 bases and J 5 bases, leaving 8 bases between the germline ends. CDR3 in amino acids: CASSQELGDEQYF. CDR3 nucleotides: TGCGCCAGCAGCCAAGAATTGGGGGACGAGCAGTACTTC.

About this clone: Other DNA sequences in the same sample also yield this CDR3. V and J are TRBV5-6 and TRBJ2-7; the match to TRBD2 covers 12 bases. The CDR3 is made up of 15 amino acids. V dropped 4 bases and J dropped 3; count of bases not matched to a gene: 5. Germline CDR1 and CDR2: SGHDT and YYEEEE. This CDR3 reads CASSGGLAGIYEQYF. The CDR3 region has the DNA TGTGCCAGCAGCGGGGGACTAGCGGGTATCTACGAGCAGTACTTC.

This sequence joins TRBV5-4 and TRBJ1-2; 7 nucleotides agree with TRBD1. The V gene end was trimmed by 4 bases and the J gene end by 3 bases; junction bases not matched to a gene: 9. Germline V lookup: CDR1 SGHNT, CDR2 YYREEE (reference sequence). CDR3 length equals 15 residues. CDR3 protein: CASSPLRGGDYGYTF. Written as DNA, the CDR3 is TGTGCCAGCAGCCCCCTCAGAGGGGGCGACTATGGCTACACCTTC.

The chain has TRBV4-1 and TRBJ1-4; 9 bases map to TRBD1. V lost 3 bases to trimming and J lost 6 bases; unmatched junction nucleotides: 11. The germline CDR1 and CDR2 sequences are MGHRA and YSYEKL. CDR3 size: 17 residues. DNA for the CDR3: TGCGCCAGCAGCCAGCGGACTACCGGGACAGGGCATGAAAAACTGTTTTTT. This encodes CASSQRTTGTGHEKLFF.

The genes are TRBV6-5 and TRBJ1-1; a weak D match, TRBD1 (6 bases). V lost 5 bases, J lost 6 bases, and 13 bases lay in between. The CDR3 is 13 amino acids. Per germline, CDR1 MNHEY and CDR2 SVGAGI. CDR3 residues: CASSTGSRAEAFF. The CDR3 nucleotides are TGTGCCAGCAGTACAGGGTCCAGAGCTGAAGCTTTCTTT.

The chain links TRBV3-1 (or the pseudogene TRBV3-2) to TRBJ2-7, with 7 bases aligning to TRBD2. Trimming took 6 bases from V and 4 from J; bases not matched to a gene: 9. Germline values: CDR1 LGHDT, CDR2 YNNKEL (reference sequence). The CDR3 runs 14 residues. The chain's CDR3 is CASSGGGFWYEQYF. Written as DNA, the CDR3 is TGTGCCAGCAGTGGGGGGGGTTTCTGGTACGAGCAGTACTTC.

The chain carries TRBV19 and TRBJ2-4; 7 bases match TRBD2. The CDR3 covers 13 residues. The J segment lost 2 bases and the V segment lost 9 bases, leaving 4 bases of the junction unmatched. CDR1 LNHDA and CDR2 SQIVND come from the germline V gene (reference sequence). CDR3 nucleotides: TGTGCCAGGGAGGGACTAACCAAAAACATTCAGTACTTC. Its translation is CAREGLTKNIQYF.

The genes are TRBV6-5 and TRBJ1-1, with D perhaps TRBD1 (5 bases). V dropped 6 bases and J dropped 5 bases, with 19 bases sitting between them. Germline loops: CDR1 MNHEY, CDR2 SVGAGI. The CDR3 consists of 15 residues. The CDR3 reads CASRGQGGPGTEAFF. Written as DNA, the CDR3 is TGTGCCAGCAGGGGTCAGGGAGGACCGGGGACTGAAGCTTTCTTT.

The V call is TRBV2, the J call TRBJ2-7; D uncertain. V lost 3 bases, J lost 2 bases, and 5 bases lay in between. This CDR3 is 12 amino acids long. The V gene's germline CDR1 is SNHLY and CDR2 FYNNEI. The CDR3: CASSEAAYEQYF. In nucleotides, the CDR3 is TGTGCCAGCAGTGAGGCAGCCTACGAGCAGTACTTC.

This chain connects TRBV29-1 to TRBJ2-5; D call uncertain. CDR1 is SQVTM, CDR2 ANQGSEA, per germline. There are 12 residues in the CDR3. V was clipped by 4 bases and J by 1 base, with 7 bases between them. CDR3 amino acids: CSVVVGQETQYF. CDR3 nucleotides: TGCAGCGTTGTAGTAGGCCAAGAGACCCAGTACTTC.

The chain uses TRBV6-1 and TRBJ2-2; TRBD2 matches at 11 bases. V was pared by 2 bases and J by 7 bases, with 12 bases of the junction left unmatched. From germline, CDR1 is MNHNS and CDR2 SASEGT. The CDR3 has 18 amino acids. DNA of the CDR3: TGTGCCAGCAGTGAACACGGTAGCGGGAGGGCCGGGGACGGGGAGCTGTTTTTT. This gives the protein CASSEHGSGRAGDGELFF.